This TCR beta chain was obtained from a study of identical twins (dated by TCRdb to 2016 to 2018). Context from the whole study: To test whether fetal clonotypes persist, this study deep-sequenced TCR alpha and beta repertoires from monozygotic twins, from unrelated adults of various ages, and from cord blood. Replicate twin experiments were performed at different times using different library preparation protocols to rule out contamination.

Library creation used 5' RACE. Reads for this sample came from an Illumina HiSeq 2000. Template switching added a universal primer binding site, and the final cDNA carried a unique molecular identifier that allowed TCR cDNA molecules to be counted accurately. Specific primers in the conserved constant-segment region were used to synthesize first-strand cDNA for TCR alpha and beta chains. To control for contamination, each cDNA library was double barcoded with a SMART-Mk sample barcode plus Illumina barcodes. TruSeq adapter sequences and Illumina sample barcodes were added in two successive PCR steps. The Illumina HiSeq platform was used with custom primers to sequence TCR alpha and beta cDNA libraries. The paper's processing steps were these. MiGEC processed the raw reads to extract unique molecular identifiers, while MiXCR was used to determine the CDR3 positions. Recombination models were inferred per individual with the repgenHMM and IGoR tools using an EM algorithm. The analysis of shared clonotypes was done with the tcR package in R, with sharing normalized by the product of cloneset sizes. To study raw recombination free of thymic and clonal selection effects, out-of-frame nonproductive sequences were analyzed. TCRdb itself trimmed the public reads at Q25 with fastp, ran MiXCR and retained productive beta chains. All rows with the same CDR3 protein become a single entry with the most common DNA and genes. These V and J calls rely on TCRdb rather than the paper's analysis. This sample gives a few hundred thousand distinct CDR3 sequences in total; 20% to 25% of them show up just once. The top ten clonotypes cover 2.9% of the sample.

All donors were healthy Caucasians. The twin cohort consisted of three pairs of female monozygotic twins, all aged 18 to 29 years. Positive isolation kits from Invitrogen were used to isolate the CD4+ and CD8+ T cell populations. This clonotype was seen a few times. Its binding antigen is unknown. One base away there is no much larger clone; base qualities are not given. V was cut back by 5 bases and J by 3 bases, leaving a gap of 18 bases between them. Looking up the germline V gene (reference sequence) yields CDR1 SEHNR and CDR2 FQNEAQ. The CDR3, from cysteine to phenylalanine, totals 16 residues. Only the CDR3 region is kept as DNA, spanning 48 bases read in frame from base 1. The paper's findings and limits, for the study overall: Because the same donors could not be followed over many years, the conclusions relied on cross-sectional statistical analysis. Fewer insertions were carried by abundant cord blood beta clonotypes, a similar but weaker trend appeared in young adult naive repertoires, and no such trend appeared in memory repertoires. In monozygotic twins, recombination models systematically underestimated out-of-frame TCR alpha sharing, but the models matched the sharing seen between unrelated individuals. Excess twin sharing in beta out-of-frame sequences was weaker because fewer shared sequences lowered the signal-to-noise ratio. Invariant T cells such as MAIT and iNKT could partly confound zero-insertion analyses, though diverse VJ usage argued against this for most clonotypes. Out-of-frame TCR alpha sequences shared between twins showed an excess of low generation-probability sequences compared with coincidental sharing between unrelated individuals.

The same sample was also used in a study of T cells expressing NK-cell markers. As that second study puts it: In sorted CD3+CD56+NKG2C+, CD3+CD56+NKG2C- and CD3+CD56-NKG2C+ T-cell subsets from 7 to 9 donors, TCR beta-chain repertoires were profiled. Seven of the eight sequenced donors were HCMV-seropositive and one was HCMV-seronegative. In several experiments an anti-gammadeltaTCR antibody was added to restrict sorting to alphabetaTCR-expressing T cells. In over 5 donors, the dominant CD3+CD56+NKG2C+ clonotypes were among the top 10 CD8+ clonotypes and accounted for roughly 1.0-7.0% of CD8+ T cells. Those dominant clonotypes were again the most abundant among CD3+CD56-NKG2C+ cells in several donors, at about 28.3-60.1%. Whether the expanded NKG2C-expressing T cell clones were specific for HCMV antigens remained unclear. The eight sequenced donors were randomly selected healthy volunteers, three men and five women. HCMV serostatus was determined by detecting HCMV-specific IgG in serum with a commercial ELISA kit. MIGEC was used to demultiplex reads and group reads by UMI, and MiTCR was used to assemble and quantify clonotypes. To exclude erroneous sequences, any TCR cDNA sequence not supported by at least two reads was discarded. Downstream repertoire analysis used the tcR package, and clonotypes were matched across fractions by CDR3 nucleotide sequence plus V segment. VDJmatch was used to annotate antigen specificity against VDJdb, with one amino acid substitution in CDR3 allowed.

The sequencing sample was made of CD4+ T cells sorted from blood. The sequence links TRBV7-9 to TRBJ2-3; the D gene is perhaps TRBD2, from 6 matching bases. The source of this sequence is a woman between 18 and 29 years old in good health. The CDR3 region reads CASSPRLVVSTDTQYF. The DNA sequence reads TGTGCCAGCAGCCCTAGACTAGTGGTCTCTACAGATACGCAGTATTTT. When the CDR3 is completed using the reference TRBV7-9 and TRBJ2-3 genes on either side, the full variable domain is DTGVSQNPRHKITKRGQNVTFRCDPISEHNRLYWYRQTLGQGPEFLTYFQNEAQLEKSRLLSDRFSAERPKGSFSTLEIQRTEQGDSAMYLCASSPRLVVSTDTQYFGPGTRLTVL.